The 22 T cell receptor beta chains below were found in one sample sequenced in a study of identical twins. One entry per CDR3 protein, called by TCRdb with MiXCR from the 5' RACE reads. Counted here are around 670,000 distinct CDR3 sequences, less than 7% occurring once; the ten biggest clones make up about 1.8%. Sequencing was performed on naive T cells sorted from blood. These receptors came from a man between 18 and 29 years old in good health.

With regard to this clonotype: A much larger clone differs from this one at a single base, so this may be a read error. The chain uses TRBV12-3 or TRBV12-4 and TRBJ1-1; D is possibly TRBD1 (5 bases). The CDR3 extends over 12 amino acids. Trimming removed 5 bases at V and 9 bases at J, with 13 bases between. This CDR3 is CASSPSTEKAFF. Here the CDR3 DNA reads TGTGCCAGCAGTCCCTCGACAGAGAAAGCTTTCTTT.

This clonotype appeared many times. The gene calls are TRBV27 and TRBJ2-3, with 11 bases lining up with TRBD2. The CDR3 runs 14 residues. Germline values: CDR1 MNHEY, CDR2 SMNVEV (reference sequence). J gave up 7 bases and V 5 bases, and 5 bases lay outside the gene matches. CDR3 DNA: TGTGCCAGCAGTGCTAGCGGGAGGACCAATACGCAGTATTTT. Its translation is CASSASGRTNTQYF.

This clonotype was seen repeatedly, ten times or more. V gene TRBV7-8 combines with J gene TRBJ2-1, with TRBD2 matching over 11 bases. The germline CDR1 and CDR2 sequences are SGHVS and FQNEAQ. J gave up 2 bases and V 0 bases, and 6 bases lay outside the gene matches. The CDR3 has 18 residues. The chain's CDR3 is CASSLATSGSGPYNEQFF. The CDR3 DNA reads TGTGCCAGCAGCTTAGCTACTAGCGGGAGTGGCCCCTACAATGAGCAGTTCTTC. Full variable domain (remainder filled in from reference TRBV7-8 and TRBJ2-1): GAGVSQSPRYKVAKRGQDVALRCDPISGHVSLFWYQQALGQGPEFLTYFQNEAQLDKSGLPSDRFFAERPEGSVSTLKIQRTQQEDSAVYLCASSLATSGSGPYNEQFFGPGTRLTVL.

This clonotype has a count of ten or more. The V call is TRBV28, the J call TRBJ2-3; 13 positions match TRBD2. The ends lost 1 base at V and 4 bases at J; junction bases unmatched: 2. The CDR3 spans 16 residues. Germline lookup yields CDR1 MDHEN and CDR2 SYDVKM. This CDR3 reads CASSLSGLAGPDTQYF. In DNA form, the CDR3 reads TGTGCCAGCAGTTTATCGGGACTAGCGGGACCAGATACGCAGTATTTT.

In this sample, this clonotype turned up many times. This chain connects TRBV5-1 to TRBJ2-7, with D hard to call. Trimming cost V 4 bases and J 6 bases, with 14 bases left between them. Germline loops: CDR1 SGHRS, CDR2 YFSETQ. The CDR3 is 13 residues long. Here the CDR3 reads CASSPGPGIEQYV. In nucleotides, the CDR3 is TGCGCCAGCAGCCCGGGCCCTGGTATCGAGCAGTACGTC.

This clonotype came up many times. Here the CDR3 reads CASRQTMGGPYNEQFF. In nucleotides, the CDR3 is TGTGCCAGCAGACAAACTATGGGAGGGCCATATAATGAGCAGTTCTTC. The chain employs TRBV12-3 or TRBV12-4 and TRBJ2-1, with 7 bases fitting TRBD2. The length of the CDR3 is 16 residues. The trim removed 6 bases at V and 7 bases at J, leaving 15 bases unmatched.

This clonotype was counted many times. The J gene is TRBJ2-1, the V gene TRBV4-3; 11 bases agree with TRBD2. CDR3 length: 17 residues. Looked up from germline, CDR1 is LGHNA and CDR2 is YSLEER. Trimming took 0 bases from V and 2 from J; bases not matched to a gene: 3. The CDR3 region is CASSQDTSGSPYNEQFF. CDR3 DNA: TGCGCCAGCAGCCAAGATACTAGCGGGAGCCCCTACAATGAGCAGTTCTTC.

This clonotype was observed many times. In DNA form, the CDR3 reads TGTGCCACCAGCGCACTAGCGGGAGGGATCACAGATACGCAGTATTTT. Amino acid sequence: CATSALAGGITDTQYF. The rearrangement links TRBV15 to TRBJ2-3, with 13 bases aligning to TRBD2. This CDR3 comprises 16 residues. Germline lookup yields CDR1 LNHNV and CDR2 YYDKDF (reference sequence). Losses at the gene ends were 5 bases for V and 2 bases for J; bases not matched to a gene: 4.

The V gene is TRBV6-5, the J gene TRBJ2-6; 7 nucleotides match TRBD2. The CDR3 extends over 16 amino acids. With 4 bases clipped from V and 3 bases from J, the junction kept 6 bases outside the gene matches. CDR1 and CDR2 from the germline V gene are MNHEY and SVGAGI. CDR3 nucleotides: TGTGCCAGCAGTTTTACGGGGGGTAATGGGGCCAACGTCCTGACTTTC. Translated: CASSFTGGNGANVLTF.

The table lists this clonotype with many counts. V and J are TRBV20-1 and TRBJ2-3; D possibly corresponds to TRBD1 (5 bases). This CDR3 is 13 amino acids long. CDR1 and CDR2 (germline): DFQATT, SNEGSKA (reference sequence). Between the trimmed V and J ends, which lost 4 bases and 5 bases, there was a span of 13 bases. CDR3 in DNA: TGCAGTGCTACAGGGTTGCAGGGAGATACGCAGTATTTT. This translates into CSATGLQGDTQYF.

This clonotype has ten or more counts. This chain joins TRBV7-3 and TRBJ2-1; weak D call: TRBD1 (8 bases). CDR1 SGHTA and CDR2 FQGTGA come from the germline V gene. Trimming stripped 2 bases from V and 6 bases from J, with 14 bases between. The length of the CDR3 is 15 residues. The CDR3 nucleotides read TGTGCCAGCAGCTTAGGGGGGGACAGGATCAATGAGCAGTTCTTC. Translation gives CASSLGGDRINEQFF. The full variable domain, its missing parts supplied by reference TRBV7-3 and TRBJ2-1, is GAGVSQTPSNKVTEKGKYVELRCDPISGHTALYWYRQSLGQGPEFLIYFQGTGAADDSGLPNDRFFAVRPEGSVSTLKIQRTERGDSAVYLCASSLGGDRINEQFFGPGTRLTVL.

The sample holds many counts of this clonotype. V is TRBV5-1 and J is TRBJ2-1; D is unresolved. Deletions cut 5 bases from V and 5 bases from J, with 8 bases between. Germline V lookup: CDR1 SGHRS, CDR2 YFSETQ. This CDR3 contains 12 residues. The CDR3 loop reads CASRKTNNEQFF. The CDR3 DNA reads TGCGCCAGCAGAAAGACCAACAATGAGCAGTTCTTC.

This chain links TRBV7-9 with TRBJ2-1; a possible D gene is TRBD2 (5 bases). This CDR3 has 16 amino acids. The V end lost 1 base, the J end lost 5 bases, and 15 bases lay between the germline ends. Germline V lookup: CDR1 SEHNR, CDR2 FQNEAQ (reference sequence). Here the CDR3 DNA reads TGTGCCAGCAGCTTAGTTGGTGGGAGAATCGACAATGAGCAGTTCTTC. It is translated as CASSLVGGRIDNEQFF. Full variable domain (outside the CDR3, taken from reference TRBV7-9 and TRBJ2-1): DTGVSQNPRHKITKRGQNVTFRCDPISEHNRLYWYRQTLGQGPEFLTYFQNEAQLEKSRLLSDRFSAERPKGSFSTLEIQRTEQGDSAMYLCASSLVGGRIDNEQFFGPGTRLTVL.

The chain employs TRBV6-1 and TRBJ2-7, with TRBD1 matching over 7 bases. Germline loops: CDR1 MNHNS, CDR2 SASEGT. This CDR3 contains 15 residues. V lost 7 bases, J lost 1 base, and 10 bases stayed unmatched. CDR3 sequence (DNA): TGTGCCAGCACTCCGTTAGTGGGACAGTCCTACGAGCAGTACGTC. Its translation is CASTPLVGQSYEQYV.

The table lists this clonotype with a few counts. This chain links TRBV5-6 with TRBJ2-3, with D unclear. Trimming cost V 0 bases and J 5 bases, with 10 bases left between them. CDR1 is SGHDT and CDR2 is YYEEEE in the germline V gene. The length of the CDR3 is 14 residues. The CDR3 region has the DNA TGTGCCAGCAGCTTGGTTCAAATAGTAGATACGCAGTATTTT. Translating gives CASSLVQIVDTQYF.

This clonotype was observed many times. This sequence joins TRBV29-1 and TRBJ2-1, with D hard to call. The CDR3 is 12 residues long. Germline V gives CDR1 SQVTM, CDR2 ANQGSEA. With 2 bases removed from V and 15 bases from J, the gap between germline ends came to 17 bases. CDR3 protein: CSVERPSLVLFF. The CDR3, as DNA: TGCAGCGTTGAACGTCCCTCTCTGGTGCTGTTCTTC.

This clonotype has ten or more counts. V gene TRBV9 combines with J gene TRBJ2-3; TRBD2 agrees at 8 bases. Germline V lookup: CDR1 SGDLS, CDR2 YYNGEE. The length of the CDR3 is 17 residues. The J segment lost 2 bases and the V segment lost 3 bases, leaving 11 bases of the junction unmatched. The CDR3 loop is CASSALLAEANTDTQYF. The CDR3, as DNA: TGTGCCAGCAGCGCTCTACTAGCGGAGGCGAACACAGATACGCAGTATTTT.

CDR3 coding DNA: TGTGCCAGCAGCCAAGCGGGCAGGGATGAAAAACTGTTTTTT. This gives the protein CASSQAGRDEKLFF. The V call is TRBV3-1, the J call TRBJ1-4; tentatively, D is TRBD1 (5 bases). V was shortened by 1 base and J by 6 bases, with 9 bases between the two germline ends. CDR1 and CDR2 (germline): LGHDT, YNNKEL (reference sequence). This CDR3 contains 14 residues.

Only a few counts were recorded for this clonotype. The J gene is TRBJ1-2, the V gene TRBV7-9; D is undetermined. The V and J ends lost 5 bases and 8 bases respectively, with 15 bases between them. The CDR3 sequence is 13 residues long. Germline-derived CDR1 and CDR2 are SEHNR and FQNEAQ (reference sequence). The CDR3 loop reads CASSPGPSGGYTF. CDR3 nucleotides: TGTGCCAGCAGCCCCGGACCGAGCGGGGGCTACACCTTC.

Only a few counts were recorded for this clonotype. The chain employs TRBV14 and TRBJ2-3; D uncertain. V dropped 1 base and J dropped 1 base, with 9 bases sitting between them. CDR1 and CDR2 (germline): SGHDN, FVKESK. The CDR3 extends over 15 amino acids. CDR3 protein: CASSQVRGRTDTQYF. The DNA of the CDR3 is TGTGCCAGCAGCCAAGTTAGAGGTCGCACAGATACGCAGTATTTT.

The rearrangement uses TRBV24-1 and TRBJ2-2; no firm D call. V was cut by 6 bases and J by 1 base, with 11 bases left in between. CDR1 is KGHDR and CDR2 is SFDVKD in the germline V gene. The CDR3 extends over 15 amino acids. CDR3 sequence reads: CATSSRWQNTGELFF. In DNA, the CDR3 is TGTGCCACCAGTTCGAGATGGCAGAACACCGGGGAGCTGTTTTTT.

The chain is built from TRBV24-1 and TRBJ1-2; the D gene is possibly TRBD1 (5 bases). The germline CDR1 and CDR2 sequences are KGHDR and SFDVKD. CDR3 length equals 13 residues. Trimming shortened V by 7 bases and J by 6 bases, and 14 bases separated the two germline ends. In nucleotides, the CDR3 is TGTGCCACCAGCAATCGGGGCGTGGATGGCTACACCTTC. Protein sequence: CATSNRGVDGYTF.